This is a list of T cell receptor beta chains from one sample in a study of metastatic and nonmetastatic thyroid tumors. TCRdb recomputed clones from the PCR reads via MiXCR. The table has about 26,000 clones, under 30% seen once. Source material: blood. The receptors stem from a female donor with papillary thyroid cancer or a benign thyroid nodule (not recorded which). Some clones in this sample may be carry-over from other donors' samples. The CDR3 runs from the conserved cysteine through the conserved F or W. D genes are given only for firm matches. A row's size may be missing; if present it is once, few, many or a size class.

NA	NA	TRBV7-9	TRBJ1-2	TGTGCCAGCAGCTTAGGAGCTCCCCATGGCTACACCTTC	CASSLGAPHGYTF
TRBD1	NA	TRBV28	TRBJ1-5	TGTGCCAGCAGTTTAAGGGCACAGGGGACCTATAGCAATCAGCCCCAGCATTTT	CASSLRAQGTYSNQPQHF
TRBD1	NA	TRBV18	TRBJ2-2	TGTGCCAGCTCAGCCGACAGGGTCGTGAACACCGGGGAGCTGTTTTTT	CASSADRVVNTGELFF
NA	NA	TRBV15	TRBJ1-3	TGTGCCACCAGCAGAGAGGGTTTCTCTGGAAACACCATATATTTT	CATSREGFSGNTIYF
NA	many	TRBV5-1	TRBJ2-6	TGCGCCAGCAGCTTAAATCCCCTCTCTGGGGCCAACGTCCTGACTTTC	CASSLNPLSGANVLTF
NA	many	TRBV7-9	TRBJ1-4	TGTGCCAGCAGCTTAGGTACAGGGCATAATGAAAAACTGTTTTTT	CASSLGTGHNEKLFF
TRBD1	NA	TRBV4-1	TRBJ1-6	TGCGCCAGCAGCCAAGATTTACCGACAGGGAACTATTCACCCCTCCACTTT	CASSQDLPTGNYSPLHF
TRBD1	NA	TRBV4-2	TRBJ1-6	TGTGCCAGCAGCCGTGGACAGGGGGATAATTCACCCCTCCACTTT	CASSRGQGDNSPLHF
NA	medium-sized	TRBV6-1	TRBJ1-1	TGTGCCAGCAGGGAAAGGGGAGGGACTGAAGCTTTCTTT	CASRERGGTEAFF
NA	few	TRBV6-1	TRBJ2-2	TGTGCCAGCAGAATAGGGGAGCTGTTTTTT	CASRIGELFF
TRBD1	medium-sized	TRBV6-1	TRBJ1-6	TGTGCCAGCAGTGAATCGGGACAGGGTAATTCACCCCTCCACTTT	CASSESGQGNSPLHF
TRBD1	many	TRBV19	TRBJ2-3	TGTGCCAGTAGTATAGCAGGGGGTATCTCAAATACGCAGTATTTT	CASSIAGGISNTQYF
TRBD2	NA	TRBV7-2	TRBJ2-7	TGTGCCAGCAGCCCGGGACTAGCCCCCTACGGGCAGTACTTC	CASSPGLAPYGQYF
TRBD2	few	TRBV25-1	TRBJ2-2	TGTGCCAGCAGGAGAAGACAGGGGCGGACTAGCGGGAGTCGGACCGGGGAGCTGTTTTTT	CASRRRQGRTSGSRTGELFF
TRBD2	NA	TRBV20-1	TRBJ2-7	TGCAGTGCAACCCCTAGCGGGAGGGCGTACGAGCAGTACTTC	CSATPSGRAYEQYF
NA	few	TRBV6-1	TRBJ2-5	TGTGCCAGCCTTGAGTGGGGAGAGACCCAGTACTTC	CASLEWGETQYF
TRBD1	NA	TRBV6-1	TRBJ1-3	TGTGCCAGCAGTGAAGCGCGAACAGGGGGCGGGTGGTGGTATTTT	CASSEARTGGGWWYF
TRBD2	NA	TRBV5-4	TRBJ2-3	TGTGCCAGCAGCTTGTCACTAGCGGGAGTTTTAGTTGGGACAGATACGCAGTATTTT	CASSLSLAGVLVGTDTQYF
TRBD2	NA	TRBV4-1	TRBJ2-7	TGCGCCAGCAGCGAAGTCCGTTCTAGCGGGAGGTACGAGCAGTACTTC	CASSEVRSSGRYEQYF
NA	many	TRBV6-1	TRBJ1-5	TGTGCCTCCAAGGAGACCTACTATAGCAATCAGCCCCAGCATTTT	CASKETYYSNQPQHF
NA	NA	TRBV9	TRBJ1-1	TGTGCCAGCAGCCCCTACGGGAACACTGAAGCTTTCTTT	CASSPYGNTEAFF
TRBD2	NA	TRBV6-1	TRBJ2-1	TGTGCCAGCAGTCTCTCGGGAGGAGGGCGAGGGGAGCAGTTCTTC	CASSLSGGGRGEQFF
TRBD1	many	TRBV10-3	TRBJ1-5	TGTGCCATCAGTGAGTCAGGACAGGGCAATCAGCCCCAGCATTTT	CAISESGQGNQPQHF
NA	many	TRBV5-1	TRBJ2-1	TGCGCCAGCAGCTTGGGCGAAGGGGTGCATGAGCAGTTCTTC	CASSLGEGVHEQFF
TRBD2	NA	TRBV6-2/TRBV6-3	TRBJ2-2	TGTGCCAGCAGCCCACGCGGGAGCGCGACCGGGGAGCTGTTTTTT	CASSPRGSATGELFF
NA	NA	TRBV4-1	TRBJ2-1	TGCGCCAGCAGCCAAGACTTCTACAATGAGCAGTTCTTC	CASSQDFYNEQFF
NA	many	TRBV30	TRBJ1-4	TGTGCCTGGAGTGTACCGTGGCAGAACTCCGAAAAACTGTTTTTT	CAWSVPWQNSEKLFF
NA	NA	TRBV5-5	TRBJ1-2	TGTGCCAGCAGCCCCCCGGGGGGCTACAACTATGGCTACACCTTC	CASSPPGGYNYGYTF
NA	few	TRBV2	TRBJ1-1	TGTGCCAGCATTCCCCACAGGGTGGGCACTGAAGCTTTCTTT	CASIPHRVGTEAFF
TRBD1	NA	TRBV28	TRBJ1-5	TGTGCCAGCATCACGACAGGGGAGGAACAGCCCCATCATTTT	CASITTGEEQPHHF
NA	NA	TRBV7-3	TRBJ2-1	TGTGCCAGCAGCTTAACTAGCTACAATGAGCAGTTCTTC	CASSLTSYNEQFF
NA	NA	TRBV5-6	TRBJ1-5	TGTGCCAGCAGCTTGGCGGGAAATCAGCCCCAGCATTTT	CASSLAGNQPQHF
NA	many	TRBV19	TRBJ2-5	TGTGCCAGTAGTTCCAGCGCAGGAGGAGAGACCCAGTACTTC	CASSSSAGGETQYF
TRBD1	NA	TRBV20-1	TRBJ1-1	TGCAGTGCCCACCGGACAGGGGGGATTGAAGCTTTCTTT	CSAHRTGGIEAFF
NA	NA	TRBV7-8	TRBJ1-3	TGTGCCAGCAGCTCCCTTTGGGGGGCTGGAAACACCATATATTTT	CASSSLWGAGNTIYF
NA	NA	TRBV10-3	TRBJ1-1	TGTGCCATCAGTGAGTCGGGGAGCGGGGGCACCGAAGATTTCTTT	CAISESGSGGTEDFF
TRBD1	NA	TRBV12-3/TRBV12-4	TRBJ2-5	TGTGCCAGCAGCCACAGGGGGGAAGAGACCCAGTACTTC	CASSHRGEETQYF
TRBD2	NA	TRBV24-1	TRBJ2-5	TGTGCCACCAGACAAGCGGGGGGGGAGACCCAGTACTTC	CATRQAGGETQYF
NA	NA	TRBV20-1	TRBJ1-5	TGCAGTGCTATTTCCGGGACAAGGGGCCGCAATCAGCCCCAGCATTTT	CSAISGTRGRNQPQHF
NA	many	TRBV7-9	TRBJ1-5	TGTGCCAGCAGCACGGGGCTCGCCTACAATCAGCCCCAGCATTTT	CASSTGLAYNQPQHF
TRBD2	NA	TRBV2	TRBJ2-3	TGTGCCAGCGGACTAGCGGGAACCACAGATACGCAGTATTTT	CASGLAGTTDTQYF
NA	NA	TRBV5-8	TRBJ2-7	TGTGCCAGCAGCAGCAGGGTATCCGAGCAGTACTTC	CASSSRVSEQYF
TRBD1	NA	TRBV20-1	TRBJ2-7	TGCAGTGCTAGAGCAACCGGGACAGGGCAATACGAGCAGTACTTC	CSARATGTGQYEQYF
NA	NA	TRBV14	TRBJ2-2	TGTGCCAGCAGCCTCTACAGGTGCGCGTGCGGGGAGCTGTTTTTT	CASSLYRCACGELFF
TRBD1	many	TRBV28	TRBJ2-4	TGTGCCAGCAGTGGCCCGGGACAGGGGAACATTCAGTACTTC	CASSGPGQGNIQYF
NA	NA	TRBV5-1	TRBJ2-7	TGCGCCAGCAGCTTGGAATCAGTCTACGAGCAGTACTTC	CASSLESVYEQYF
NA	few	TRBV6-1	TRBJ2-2	TGTGCCAGCATACCGGTGGTTAACACCGGGGAGCTGTTTTTT	CASIPVVNTGELFF
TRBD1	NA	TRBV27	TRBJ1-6	TGTGCCAGCAGTCGGGCCACACAGGGGGTCTATTCACCCCTCCACTTT	CASSRATQGVYSPLHF
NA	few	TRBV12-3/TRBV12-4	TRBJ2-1	TGTGCCAGCATCGGGGCATGTAGGGGTGAGCAGTTCTTC	CASIGACRGEQFF
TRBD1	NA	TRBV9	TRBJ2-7	TGTGCCAGCAGCGTGACCGGGACAGGGGGCGACGAGCAGTACTTC	CASSVTGTGGDEQYF
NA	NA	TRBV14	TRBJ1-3	TGTGCCAGCAGCACAGGGAAAAGGAACACCATATATTTT	CASSTGKRNTIYF
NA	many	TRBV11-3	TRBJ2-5	TGTGCCAGCAGCTTAGAGGACGTAGGAGCGACCCAGTACTTC	CASSLEDVGATQYF
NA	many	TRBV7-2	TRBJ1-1	TGTGCCAGCAGCTTCACGGCCCGGAGGGGGACTGAAGCTTTCTTT	CASSFTARRGTEAFF
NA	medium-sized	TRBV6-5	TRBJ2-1	TGTGCCAGCAGTTACCAGGCGACTAGCAATGAGCAGTTCTTC	CASSYQATSNEQFF
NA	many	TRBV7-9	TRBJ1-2	TGTGCCAGCACCCTTACAGCGACTAACTATGGCTACACCTTC	CASTLTATNYGYTF